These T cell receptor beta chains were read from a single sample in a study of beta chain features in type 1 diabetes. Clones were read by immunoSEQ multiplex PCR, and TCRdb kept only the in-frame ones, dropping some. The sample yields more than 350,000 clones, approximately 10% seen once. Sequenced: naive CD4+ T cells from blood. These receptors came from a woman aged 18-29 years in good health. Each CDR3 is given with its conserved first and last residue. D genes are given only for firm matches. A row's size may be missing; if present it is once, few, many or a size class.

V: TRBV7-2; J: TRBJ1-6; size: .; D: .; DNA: TGTGCCAGCAGCTTAGGAGGCACTAATTCACCCCTCCACTTT; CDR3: CASSLGGTNSPLHF
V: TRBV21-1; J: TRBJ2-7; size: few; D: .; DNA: TGTGCCAGCAGCAAATTGCAGGACAGGGACGTGGGGTACGAGCAGTACTTC; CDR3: CASSKLQDRDVGYEQYF
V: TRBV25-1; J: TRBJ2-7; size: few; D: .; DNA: TGTGCCAGCAGTGATCGGCTGAGCTCCTACGAGCAGTACTTC; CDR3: CASSDRLSSYEQYF
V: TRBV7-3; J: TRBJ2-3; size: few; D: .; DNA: TGTGCCAGCAGCTTATCGGGGGGCAAGGTAGATACGCAGTATTTT; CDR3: CASSLSGGKVDTQYF
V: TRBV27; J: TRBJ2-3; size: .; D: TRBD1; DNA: TGTGCCAGCAGTTTTAGGGTAGAGACAGGGTTCGTGGCAGATACGCAGTATTTT; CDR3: CASSFRVETGFVADTQYF
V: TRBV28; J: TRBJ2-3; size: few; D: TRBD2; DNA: TGTGCCAGCACCTCGGGACTAGCCCTTACCAAGGATACGCAGTATTTT; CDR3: CASTSGLALTKDTQYF
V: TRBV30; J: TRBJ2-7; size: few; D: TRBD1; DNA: TGTGCCTGGAGTGTAGGACAGGGGGTGTTCTACGAGCAGTACTTC; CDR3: CAWSVGQGVFYEQYF
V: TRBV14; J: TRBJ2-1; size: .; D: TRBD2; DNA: TGTGCCAGCAGGCTAGGACTAGCGGGAGCCTACAATGAGCAGTTCTTC; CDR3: CASRLGLAGAYNEQFF
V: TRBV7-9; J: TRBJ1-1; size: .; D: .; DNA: TGTGCCAGCAGCCTATACACTGAAGCTTTCTTT; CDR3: CASSLYTEAFF
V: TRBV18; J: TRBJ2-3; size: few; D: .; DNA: TGTGCCAGCTCACCTTTGGGCACAGATACGCAGTATTTT; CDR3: CASSPLGTDTQYF
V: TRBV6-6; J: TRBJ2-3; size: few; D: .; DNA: TGTGCCAGCAGTTACACTCAGAGCACAGATACGCAGTATTTT; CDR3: CASSYTQSTDTQYF
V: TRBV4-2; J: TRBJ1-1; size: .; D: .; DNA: TGTGCCAGCAGCCAAGATTTTCGGGGACCATTAACTGAAGCTTTCTTT; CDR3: CASSQDFRGPLTEAFF
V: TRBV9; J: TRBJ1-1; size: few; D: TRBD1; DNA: TGTGCCAGCAGTGAAAAACTCGGGACAGGGGCCACTGAAGCTTTCTTT; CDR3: CASSEKLGTGATEAFF
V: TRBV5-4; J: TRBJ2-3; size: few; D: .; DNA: TGTGCCAGCAGCAAGACTGAGGATACGCAGTATTTT; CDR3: CASSKTEDTQYF
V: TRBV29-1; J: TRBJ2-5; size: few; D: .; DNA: TGCAGCGTAGTGACAGGCGCAGAGACCCAGTACTTC; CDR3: CSVVTGAETQYF
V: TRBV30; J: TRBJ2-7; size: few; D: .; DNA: TGTGCCTGGGGGAAGGATTTGGACGAGCAGTACTTC; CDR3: CAWGKDLDEQYF
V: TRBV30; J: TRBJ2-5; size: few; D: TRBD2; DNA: TGTGCCTGGAGTGTACTAGCGGGAGGAGAGACCCAGTACTTC; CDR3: CAWSVLAGGETQYF
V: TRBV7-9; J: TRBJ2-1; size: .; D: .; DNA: TGTGCCGGAACTTTGGACTCGTCGGATGAGCAGTTCTTC; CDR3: CAGTLDSSDEQFF
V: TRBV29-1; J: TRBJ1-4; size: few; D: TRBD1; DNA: TGCAGCGTTGAAAGGGACAGAGAGGAAAAACTGTTTTTT; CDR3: CSVERDREEKLFF
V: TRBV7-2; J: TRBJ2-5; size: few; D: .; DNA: TGTGCCAGCAGCCGCACCCTAGCGAGTGAGACCCAGTACTTC; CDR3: CASSRTLASETQYF
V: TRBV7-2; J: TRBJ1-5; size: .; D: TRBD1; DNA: TGTGCCAGCAGCTCAGGACAGGACCGAAATCAGCCCCAGCATTTT; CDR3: CASSSGQDRNQPQHF
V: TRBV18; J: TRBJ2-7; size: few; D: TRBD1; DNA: TGTGCCAGCTCACCGCTTAAGACAGGGGACGAGCAGTACTTC; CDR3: CASSPLKTGDEQYF
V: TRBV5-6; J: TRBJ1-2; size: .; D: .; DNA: TGTGCCAGCAGCTTGTGGACTACAGGCTATGGCTACACCTTC; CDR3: CASSLWTTGYGYTF
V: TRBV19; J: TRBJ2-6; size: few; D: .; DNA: TGTGCCAGTAGGAGGACAGACCTCAGCTCTGGGGCCAACGTCCTGACTTTC; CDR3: CASRRTDLSSGANVLTF
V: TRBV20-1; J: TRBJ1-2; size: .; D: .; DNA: TGCAGTGCTAGAGTGGGATATGGCTACACCTTC; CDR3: CSARVGYGYTF
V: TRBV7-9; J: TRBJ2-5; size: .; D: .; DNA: TGTGCCAGCAGCTTAGCGGGACCTGCCGAGACCCAGTACTTC; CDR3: CASSLAGPAETQYF
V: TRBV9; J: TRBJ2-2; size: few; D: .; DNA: TGTGCCAGCAGCGTAAACCCATTCGGGGGGGAGCTGTTTTTT; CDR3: CASSVNPFGGELFF
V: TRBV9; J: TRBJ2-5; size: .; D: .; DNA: TGTGCCAGCAGCGTTGGGTCTAGCCCCCGGGAGACCCAGTACTTC; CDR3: CASSVGSSPRETQYF
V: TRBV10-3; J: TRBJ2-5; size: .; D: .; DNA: TGTGCCATCAGTGAGATACAGGATAGGCTGGAAGAGACCCAGTACTTC; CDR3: CAISEIQDRLEETQYF
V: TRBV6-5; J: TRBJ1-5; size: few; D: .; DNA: TGTGCCAGCAGTACCTCGGGACGTCATCAGCCCCAGCATTTT; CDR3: CASSTSGRHQPQHF
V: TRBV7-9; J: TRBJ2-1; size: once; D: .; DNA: TGTGCCAGCAGCAGAAGGTTGGACAAAAACAATGAGCAGTTCTTC; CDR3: CASSRRLDKNNEQFF
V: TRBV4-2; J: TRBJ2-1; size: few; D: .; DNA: TGTGCCAGCAGCCAAGATCTTGGACGTGAGCAGTTCTTC; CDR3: CASSQDLGREQFF
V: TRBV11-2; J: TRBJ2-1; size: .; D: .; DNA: TGTGCCAGCAGCTTGGTCGGGGTAGACAATGAGCAGTTCTTC; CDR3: CASSLVGVDNEQFF